Listed here is a single TCR beta chain. Its antigen is unknown. The sample belongs to a study of cytomegalovirus exposure and HLA in healthy donors. Background on the study: When roughly 420 donors were genotyped, more than 70% of them were found to fall in the Caucasian-associated ancestry cluster. Findings and caveats of the study: The study listed 150 to 200 cytomegalovirus-associated TCR beta chains. For presence/absence analyses, sequencing depth was assumed to be roughly uniform across donors.

Trimming at V came to 4 bases and at J to 4 bases, leaving 8 bases not matched to a gene. Germline CDR1 reads SGHRS; CDR2 reads YFSETQ. The CDR3 is made up of 15 amino acids. PCR involved 60 Vbeta and 13 Jbeta primers. Some clones are missing from TCRdb's copy, which holds only in-frame ones; the method was immunoSEQ multiplex PCR. The data show roughly 160,000 clones, roughly 80% seen once. V and J are TRBV5-1 and TRBJ2-5; TRBD1 agrees at 9 bases. The receptor comes from a male donor in good health and CMV-seropositive. Sequencing input: PBMCs. CDR3 DNA: TGCGCCAGCAGCGTAGGACAGGGGTCGGGAGAGACCCAGTACTTC. Translation gives CASSVGQGSGETQYF. Drawing the rest from reference TRBV5-1 and TRBJ2-5, the complete variable domain is KAGVTQTPRYLIKTRGQQVTLSCSPISGHRSVSWYQQTPGQGLQFLFEYFSETQRNKGNFPGRFSGRQFSNSRSEMNVSTLELGDSALYLCASSVGQGSGETQYFGPGTRLLVL.